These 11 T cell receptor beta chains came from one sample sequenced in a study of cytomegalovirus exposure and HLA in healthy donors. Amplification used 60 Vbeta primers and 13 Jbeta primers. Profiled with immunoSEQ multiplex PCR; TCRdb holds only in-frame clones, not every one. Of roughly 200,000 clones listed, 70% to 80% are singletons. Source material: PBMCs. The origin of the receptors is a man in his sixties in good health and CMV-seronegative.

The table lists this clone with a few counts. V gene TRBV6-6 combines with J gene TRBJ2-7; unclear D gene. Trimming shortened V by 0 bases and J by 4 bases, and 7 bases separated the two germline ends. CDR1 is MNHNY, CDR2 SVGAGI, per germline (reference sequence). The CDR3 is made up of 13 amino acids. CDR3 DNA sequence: TGTGCCAGCAGTTACTCAGAGCGATACGAGCAGTACTTC. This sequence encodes CASSYSERYEQYF.

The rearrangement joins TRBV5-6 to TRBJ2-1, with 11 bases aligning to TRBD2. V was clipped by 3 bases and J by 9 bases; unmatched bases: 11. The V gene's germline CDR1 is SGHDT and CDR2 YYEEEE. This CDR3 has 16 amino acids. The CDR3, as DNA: TGTGCCAGCAGCTCGGGACTAGCGGATAGAATCGGTGAGCAGTTCTTC. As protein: CASSSGLADRIGEQFF.

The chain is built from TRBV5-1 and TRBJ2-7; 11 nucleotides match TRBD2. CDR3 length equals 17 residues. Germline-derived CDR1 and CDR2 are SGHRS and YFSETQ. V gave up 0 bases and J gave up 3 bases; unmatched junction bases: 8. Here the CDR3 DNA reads TGCGCCAGCAGCTTGGGGGGTAGACTAGCGGGGAGCTACGAGCAGTACTTC. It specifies CASSLGGRLAGSYEQYF.

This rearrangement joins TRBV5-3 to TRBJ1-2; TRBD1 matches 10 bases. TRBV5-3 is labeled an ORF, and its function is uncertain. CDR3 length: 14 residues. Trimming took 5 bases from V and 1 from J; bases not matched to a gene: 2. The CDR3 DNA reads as TGTGCCAGAAGGACAGGGGGCCTTAACTATGGCTACACCTTC. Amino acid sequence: CARRTGGLNYGYTF.

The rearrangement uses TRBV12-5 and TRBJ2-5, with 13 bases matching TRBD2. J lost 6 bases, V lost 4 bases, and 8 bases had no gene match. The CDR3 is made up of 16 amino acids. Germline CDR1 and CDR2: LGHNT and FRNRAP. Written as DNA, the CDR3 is TGTGCTAGTGGTTCCACGACTAGCGGGAGGCTTCAGACCCAGTACTTC. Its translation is CASGSTTSGRLQTQYF.

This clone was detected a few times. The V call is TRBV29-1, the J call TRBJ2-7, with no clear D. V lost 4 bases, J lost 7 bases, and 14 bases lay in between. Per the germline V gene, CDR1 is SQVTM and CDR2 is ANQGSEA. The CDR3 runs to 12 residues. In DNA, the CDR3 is TGCAGCGTTGGTGAGGTCCTTGGGGAGCAGTACTTC. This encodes CSVGEVLGEQYF.

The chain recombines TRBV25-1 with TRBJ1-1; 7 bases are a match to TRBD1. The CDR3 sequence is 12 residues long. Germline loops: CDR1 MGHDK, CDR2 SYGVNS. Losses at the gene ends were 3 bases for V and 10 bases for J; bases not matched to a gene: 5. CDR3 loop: CASSDFGQVAFF. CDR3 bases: TGTGCCAGCAGTGATTTCGGACAGGTAGCTTTCTTT.

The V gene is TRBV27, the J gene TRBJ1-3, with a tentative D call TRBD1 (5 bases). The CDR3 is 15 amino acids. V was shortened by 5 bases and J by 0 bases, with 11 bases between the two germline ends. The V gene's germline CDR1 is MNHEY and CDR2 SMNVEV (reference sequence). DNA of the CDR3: TGTGCCAGCAGTCCAGGGTACCCCTCTGGAAACACCATATATTTT. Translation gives CASSPGYPSGNTIYF.

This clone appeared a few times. CDR3 DNA sequence: TGTGCCACCAGCAGAGGGAAGCGGGGTATCTTTAACATTCAGTACTTC. Translation gives CATSRGKRGIFNIQYF. The chain links TRBV15 to TRBJ2-4, with 7 positions matching TRBD2. The germline V gene encodes CDR1 LNHNV and CDR2 YYDKDF (reference sequence). CDR3 length: 16 amino acids. With V trimmed by 1 base and J by 7 bases, 10 bases remained unmatched. The full variable domain, in which reference TRBV15 and TRBJ2-4 provide the parts outside the CDR3, is DAMVIQNPRYQVTQFGKPVTLSCSQTLNHNVMYWYQQKSSQAPKLLFHYYDKDFNNEADTPDNFQSRRPNTSFCFLDIRSPGLGDTAMYLCATSRGKRGIFNIQYFGAGTRLSVL.

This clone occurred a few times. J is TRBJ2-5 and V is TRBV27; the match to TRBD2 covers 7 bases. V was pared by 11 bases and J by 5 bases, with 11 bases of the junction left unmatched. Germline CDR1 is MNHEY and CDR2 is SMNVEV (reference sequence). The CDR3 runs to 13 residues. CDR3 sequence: CAVGRETGETQYF. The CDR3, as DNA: TGTGCCGTAGGGCGGGAGACGGGTGAGACCCAGTACTTC.

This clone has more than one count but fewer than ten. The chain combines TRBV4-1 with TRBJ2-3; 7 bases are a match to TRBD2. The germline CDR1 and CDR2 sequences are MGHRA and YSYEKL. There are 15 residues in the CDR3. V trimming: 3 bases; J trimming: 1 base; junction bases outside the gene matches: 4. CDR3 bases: TGCGCCAGCAGCCAGGCTAGCGGCCGCACAGATACGCAGTATTTT. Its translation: CASSQASGRTDTQYF.